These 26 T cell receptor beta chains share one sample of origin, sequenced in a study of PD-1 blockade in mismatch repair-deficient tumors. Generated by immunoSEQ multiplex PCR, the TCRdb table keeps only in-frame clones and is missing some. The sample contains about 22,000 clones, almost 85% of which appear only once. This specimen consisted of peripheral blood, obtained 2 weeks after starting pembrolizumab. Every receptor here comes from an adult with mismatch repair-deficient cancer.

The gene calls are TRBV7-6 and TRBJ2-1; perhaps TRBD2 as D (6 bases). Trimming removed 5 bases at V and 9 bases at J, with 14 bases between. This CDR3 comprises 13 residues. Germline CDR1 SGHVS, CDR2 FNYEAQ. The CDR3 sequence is CASSRGLGGEQFF. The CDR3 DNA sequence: TGTGCCAGCAGCCGGGGACTGGGCGGTGAGCAGTTCTTC.

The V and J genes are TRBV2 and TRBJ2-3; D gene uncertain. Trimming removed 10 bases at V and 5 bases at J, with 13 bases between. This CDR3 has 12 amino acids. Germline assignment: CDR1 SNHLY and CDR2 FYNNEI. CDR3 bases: TGTGCCACCCGGGCCGTTCAAGATACGCAGTATTTT. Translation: CATRAVQDTQYF.

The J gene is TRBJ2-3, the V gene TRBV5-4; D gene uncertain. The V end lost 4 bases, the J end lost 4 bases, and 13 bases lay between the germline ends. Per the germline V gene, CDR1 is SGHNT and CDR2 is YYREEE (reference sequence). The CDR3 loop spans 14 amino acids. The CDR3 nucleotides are TGTGCCAGCAGCCCGGATATTGGCGCAGATACGCAGTATTTT. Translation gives CASSPDIGADTQYF. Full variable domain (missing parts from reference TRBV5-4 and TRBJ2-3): ETGVTQSPTHLIKTRGQQVTLRCSSQSGHNTVSWYQQALGQGPQFIFQYYREEENGRGNFPPRFSGLQFPNYSSELNVNALELDDSALYLCASSPDIGADTQYFGPGTRLTVL.

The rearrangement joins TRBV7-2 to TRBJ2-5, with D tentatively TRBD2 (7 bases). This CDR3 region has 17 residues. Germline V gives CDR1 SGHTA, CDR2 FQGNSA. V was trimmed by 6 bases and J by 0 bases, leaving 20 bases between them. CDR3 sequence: CASSHNLGGPHQETQYF. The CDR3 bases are TGTGCCAGCAGTCACAACCTCGGGGGGCCCCACCAAGAGACCCAGTACTTC.

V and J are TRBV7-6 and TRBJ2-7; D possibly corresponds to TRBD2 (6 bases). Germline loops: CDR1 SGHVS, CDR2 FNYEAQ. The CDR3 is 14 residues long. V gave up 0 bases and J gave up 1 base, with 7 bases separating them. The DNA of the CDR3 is TGTGCCAGCAGCTTAGCGGGGGGATCCTACGAGCAGTACTTC. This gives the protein CASSLAGGSYEQYF.

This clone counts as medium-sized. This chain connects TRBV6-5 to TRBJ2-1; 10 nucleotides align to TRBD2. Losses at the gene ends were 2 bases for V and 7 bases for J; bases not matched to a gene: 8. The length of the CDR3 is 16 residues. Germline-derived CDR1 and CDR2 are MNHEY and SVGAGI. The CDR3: CASSYVLAGVGNEQFF. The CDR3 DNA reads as TGTGCCAGCAGTTACGTCCTAGCGGGAGTTGGGAATGAGCAGTTCTTC.

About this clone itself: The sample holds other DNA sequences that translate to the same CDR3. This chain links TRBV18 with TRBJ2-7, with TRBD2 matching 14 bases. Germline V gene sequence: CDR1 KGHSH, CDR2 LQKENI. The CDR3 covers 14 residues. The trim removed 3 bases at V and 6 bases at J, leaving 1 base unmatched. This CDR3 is CASSPGLAGVEQYF. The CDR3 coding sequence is TGTGCCAGCTCACCGGGACTAGCGGGAGTCGAGCAGTACTTC.

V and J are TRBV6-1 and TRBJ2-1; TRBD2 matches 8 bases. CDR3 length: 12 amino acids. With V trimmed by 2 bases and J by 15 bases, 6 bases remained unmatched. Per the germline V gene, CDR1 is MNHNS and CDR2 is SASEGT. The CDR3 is CASSEWAGGLFF. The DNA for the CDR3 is TGTGCCAGCAGTGAATGGGCGGGAGGTCTGTTCTTC.

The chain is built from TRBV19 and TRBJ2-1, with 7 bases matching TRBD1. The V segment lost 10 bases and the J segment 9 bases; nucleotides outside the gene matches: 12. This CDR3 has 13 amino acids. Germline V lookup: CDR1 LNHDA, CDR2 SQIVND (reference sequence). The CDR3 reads CATSGTDDGEQFF. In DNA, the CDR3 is TGTGCCACTTCCGGGACAGATGACGGTGAGCAGTTCTTC.

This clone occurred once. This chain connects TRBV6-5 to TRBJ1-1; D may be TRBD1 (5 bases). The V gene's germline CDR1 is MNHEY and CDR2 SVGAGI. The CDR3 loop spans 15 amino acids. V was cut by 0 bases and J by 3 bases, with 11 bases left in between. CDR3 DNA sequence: TGTGCCAGCAGTTACTCTCAGGGTGGTTACACTGAAGCTTTCTTT. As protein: CASSYSQGGYTEAFF.

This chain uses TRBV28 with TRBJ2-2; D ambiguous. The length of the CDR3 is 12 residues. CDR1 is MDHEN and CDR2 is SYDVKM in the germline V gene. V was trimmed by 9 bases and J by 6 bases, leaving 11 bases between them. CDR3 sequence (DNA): TGTGCCAGTAACAAATGGGCCGGGGAGCTGTTTTTT. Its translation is CASNKWAGELFF. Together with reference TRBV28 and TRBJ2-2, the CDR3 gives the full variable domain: DVKVTQSSRYLVKRTGEKVFLECVQDMDHENMFWYRQDPGLGLRLIYFSYDVKMKEKGDIPEGYSVSREKKERFSLILESASTNQTSMYLCASNKWAGELFFGEGSRLTVL.

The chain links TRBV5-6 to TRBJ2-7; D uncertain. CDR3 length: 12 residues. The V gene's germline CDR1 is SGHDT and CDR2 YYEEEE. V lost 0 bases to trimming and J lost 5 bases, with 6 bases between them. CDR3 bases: TGTGCCAGCAGCTTGGTCCCCCACGAGCAGTACTTC. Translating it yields CASSLVPHEQYF.

As DNA, the CDR3 is TGCGCCAGCAGCCAGAGGGACAACCCCGGTCTAAATAGCAATCAGCCCCAGCATTTT. It specifies CASSQRDNPGLNSNQPQHF. J is TRBJ1-5 and V is TRBV4-1, with D perhaps TRBD1 (6 bases). V was trimmed by 3 bases and J by 0 bases, leaving 21 bases between them. CDR1 is MGHRA and CDR2 is YSYEKL in the germline V gene. The CDR3 spans 19 residues.

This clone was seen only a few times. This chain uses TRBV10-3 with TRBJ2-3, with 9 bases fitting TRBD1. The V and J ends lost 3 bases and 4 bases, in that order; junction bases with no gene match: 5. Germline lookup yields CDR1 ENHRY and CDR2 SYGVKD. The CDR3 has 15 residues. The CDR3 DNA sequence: TGTGCCATCAGTGATAACAGGGGGCGCTCAGATACGCAGTATTTT. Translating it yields CAISDNRGRSDTQYF.

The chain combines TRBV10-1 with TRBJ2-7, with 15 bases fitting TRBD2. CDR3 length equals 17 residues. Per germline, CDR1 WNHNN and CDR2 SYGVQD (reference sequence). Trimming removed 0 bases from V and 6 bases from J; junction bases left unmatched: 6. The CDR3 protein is CASSESAEGLAGGEQYF. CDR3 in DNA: TGCGCCAGCAGTGAGTCGGCCGAGGGACTAGCGGGGGGCGAGCAGTACTTC.

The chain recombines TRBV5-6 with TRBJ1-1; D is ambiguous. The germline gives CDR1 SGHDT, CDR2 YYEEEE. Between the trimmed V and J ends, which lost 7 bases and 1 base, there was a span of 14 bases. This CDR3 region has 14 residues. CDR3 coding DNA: TGTGCCAGCGGGAGATTGGCAGGGAACACTGAAGCTTTCTTT. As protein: CASGRLAGNTEAFF.

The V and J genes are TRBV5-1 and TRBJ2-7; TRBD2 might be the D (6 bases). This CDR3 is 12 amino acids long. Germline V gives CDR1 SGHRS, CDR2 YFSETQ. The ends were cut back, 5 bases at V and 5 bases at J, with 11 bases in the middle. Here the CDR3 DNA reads TGCGCCAGCAGGGCGGGGCGGAACGAGCAGTACTTC. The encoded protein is CASRAGRNEQYF.

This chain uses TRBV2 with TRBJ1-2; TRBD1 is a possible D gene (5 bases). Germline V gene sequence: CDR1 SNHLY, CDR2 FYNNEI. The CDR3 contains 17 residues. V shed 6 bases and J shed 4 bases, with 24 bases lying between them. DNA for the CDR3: TGTGCCAGCAGGGGCCTCAAGTTTGTCAGCGGGGGCTATGGCTACACCTTC. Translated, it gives CASRGLKFVSGGYGYTF.

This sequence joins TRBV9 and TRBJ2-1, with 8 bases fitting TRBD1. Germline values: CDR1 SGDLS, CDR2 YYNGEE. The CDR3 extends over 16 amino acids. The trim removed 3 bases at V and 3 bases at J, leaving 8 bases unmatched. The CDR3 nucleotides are TGTGCCAGCAGCGAAGTGACCGGGACAGGCTACAATGAGCAGTTCTTC. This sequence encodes CASSEVTGTGYNEQFF.

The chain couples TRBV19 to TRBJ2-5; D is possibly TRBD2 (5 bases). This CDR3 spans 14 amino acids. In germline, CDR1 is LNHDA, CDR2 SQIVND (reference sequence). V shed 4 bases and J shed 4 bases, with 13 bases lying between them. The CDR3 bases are TGTGCCAGTAGTACCCTCGGGATTCGAGAGACCCAGTACTTC. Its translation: CASSTLGIRETQYF.

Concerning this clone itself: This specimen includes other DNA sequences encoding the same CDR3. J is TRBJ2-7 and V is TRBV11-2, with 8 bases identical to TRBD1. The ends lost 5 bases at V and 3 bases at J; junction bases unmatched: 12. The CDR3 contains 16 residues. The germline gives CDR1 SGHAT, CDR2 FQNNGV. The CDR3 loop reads CASSLGGGQGFYEQYF. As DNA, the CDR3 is TGTGCCAGCAGCCTAGGAGGAGGACAGGGATTCTACGAGCAGTACTTC.

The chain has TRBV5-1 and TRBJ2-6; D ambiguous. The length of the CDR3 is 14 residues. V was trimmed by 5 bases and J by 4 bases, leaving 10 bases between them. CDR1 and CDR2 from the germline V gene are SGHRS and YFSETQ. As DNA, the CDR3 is TGCGCCAGCAGGGTGGGTTACGGGGCCAACGTCCTGACTTTC. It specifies CASRVGYGANVLTF.

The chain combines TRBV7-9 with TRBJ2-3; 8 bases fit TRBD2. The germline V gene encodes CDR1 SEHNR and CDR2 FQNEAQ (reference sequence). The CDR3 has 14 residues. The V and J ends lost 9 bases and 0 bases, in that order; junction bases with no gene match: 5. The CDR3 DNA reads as TGTGCCAGTGGACTAGCAGTAAGCACAGATACGCAGTATTTT. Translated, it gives CASGLAVSTDTQYF.

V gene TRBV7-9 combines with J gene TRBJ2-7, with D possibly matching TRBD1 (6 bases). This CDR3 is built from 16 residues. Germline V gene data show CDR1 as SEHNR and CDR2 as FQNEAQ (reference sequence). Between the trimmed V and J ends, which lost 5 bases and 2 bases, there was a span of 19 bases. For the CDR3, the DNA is TGTGCCAGCAGCCTCCCCGAGGGGGACAAGACCTACGAGCAGTACTTC. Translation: CASSLPEGDKTYEQYF.

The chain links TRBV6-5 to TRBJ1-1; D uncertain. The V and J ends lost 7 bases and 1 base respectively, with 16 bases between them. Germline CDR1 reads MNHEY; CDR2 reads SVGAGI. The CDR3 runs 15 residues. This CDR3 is CASISNPATNTEAFF. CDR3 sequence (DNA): TGTGCCAGCATTTCAAACCCGGCCACGAACACTGAAGCTTTCTTT.

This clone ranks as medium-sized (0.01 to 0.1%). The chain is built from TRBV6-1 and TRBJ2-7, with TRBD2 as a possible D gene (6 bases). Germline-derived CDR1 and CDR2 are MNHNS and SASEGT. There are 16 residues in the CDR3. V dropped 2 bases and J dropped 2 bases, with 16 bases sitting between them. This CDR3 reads CASSESSGRGPYEQYF. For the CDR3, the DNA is TGTGCCAGCAGTGAAAGTTCGGGGCGGGGTCCCTACGAGCAGTACTTC.